A selection of T cell receptor beta chains follows, all from one sample in a study of Graves' ophthalmopathy and Graves' hyperthyroidism. TCRdb itself ran the multiplex PCR reads through MiXCR, one entry per CDR3 protein. The sample contains 300,000 to 500,000 distinct CDR3 sequences, 15% of which appear only once. The sequenced sample was peripheral blood. Source of these receptors: a woman younger than 35 with stable Graves' hyperthyroidism. CDR3s include the opening cysteine and the closing phenylalanine or tryptophan. A D gene is named only where the DNA matches it firmly. Size values are once, few and many counts, or a class for expanded clones, and some rows have none.

V gene	J gene	D gene	clone size	CDR3 protein	CDR3 DNA
TRBV24-1	TRBJ1-1	TRBD1	many	CATKGAVNTEAFF	TGTGCCACCAAGGGGGCCGTGAACACTGAAGCTTTCTTT
TRBV12-5	TRBJ2-5	TRBD2	-	CASGLTAGLAGGSETQYF	TGTGCTAGTGGCTTAACTGCGGGACTAGCGGGGGGTTCAGAGACCCAGTACTTC
TRBV20-1	TRBJ2-7	TRBD1	many	CSATTGTGVGEQYF	TGCAGTGCTACCACCGGGACAGGGGTGGGAGAGCAGTACTTC
TRBV9	TRBJ1-1	TRBD1	-	CASDNTGASGTEAFF	TGTGCCAGCGATAACACAGGGGCCTCGGGCACTGAAGCTTTCTTT
TRBV7-7	TRBJ2-5	TRBD2	many	CASSPGTSGKETQYF	TGTGCTAGCAGCCCCGGGACTAGCGGGAAGGAGACCCAGTACTTC
TRBV12-3/TRBV12-4	TRBJ1-2	-	many	CASSYEQVVSFSYGYTF	TGTGCCAGCAGTTATGAACAGGTGGTATCGTTTTCCTATGGCTACACCTTC
TRBV11-2	TRBJ2-7	TRBD1	many	CASSLGPGGYEQYF	TGTGCCAGCAGCTTAGGGCCAGGGGGCTACGAGCAGTACTTC
TRBV2	TRBJ2-7	-	few	CASSDTHSYEQYF	TGTGCCAGCAGCGACACGCACTCCTACGAGCAGTACTTC
TRBV20-1	TRBJ1-1	TRBD1	many	CSAHPELGGAPALGTEAFF	TGCAGTGCTCACCCCGAATTAGGGGGCGCTCCCGCCTTAGGGACTGAAGCTTTCTTT
TRBV29-1	TRBJ1-1	-	many	CSVGRLRTEAFF	TGCAGCGTTGGGCGATTGCGGACTGAAGCTTTCTTT
TRBV7-9	TRBJ2-5	-	many	CASSLGQAIFQETQYF	TGTGCCAGCAGCCTAGGGCAGGCTATATTCCAAGAGACCCAGTACTTC
TRBV6-5	TRBJ1-5	TRBD1	many	CASRTGSGVSQPQHF	TGTGCCAGCAGGACAGGGTCAGGGGTGTCTCAGCCCCAGCATTTT
TRBV5-1	TRBJ1-2	TRBD1	many	CASSLDRGYFYGYTF	TGCGCCAGCAGCTTGGACAGGGGCTACTTCTATGGCTACACCTTC
TRBV29-1	TRBJ1-1	-	many	CSVEDWGDTEAFF	TGCAGCGTTGAAGATTGGGGGGACACTGAAGCTTTCTTT
TRBV7-2	TRBJ1-2	TRBD1	many	CASSRRQGQDGYTF	TGTGCCAGCAGCCGAAGACAGGGGCAAGATGGCTACACCTTC
TRBV10-2	TRBJ2-2	TRBD1	-	CASSAPRGLGGELFF	TGCGCCAGCAGTGCCCCGAGGGGGCTGGGCGGGGAGCTGTTTTTT
TRBV6-2/TRBV6-3	TRBJ2-5	-	many	CASTPRQVEETQYF	TGTGCCAGCACCCCAAGACAGGTAGAAGAGACCCAGTACTTC
TRBV6-1	TRBJ1-1	-	many	CASRRDPGTQNTEAFF	TGTGCCAGCAGGAGGGACCCCGGGACCCAGAACACTGAAGCTTTCTTT
TRBV11-2	TRBJ1-1	-	many	CASSSRGARENTEAFF	TGTGCCAGCAGCTCTAGGGGGGCAAGGGAGAACACTGAAGCTTTCTTT
TRBV6-1	TRBJ1-5	-	many	CASSESRGIRQPQHF	TGTGCCAGCAGTGAAAGTCGGGGAATCCGTCAGCCCCAGCATTTT
TRBV7-2	TRBJ2-7	TRBD2	few	CASSPTSGMDKQYF	TGTGCCAGCAGCCCCACTAGCGGGATGGACAAGCAGTACTTC
TRBV10-3	TRBJ1-2	-	few	CAISESIVKRRQNYGYTF	TGTGCCATCAGTGAGTCGATAGTCAAAAGGCGGCAAAACTATGGCTACACCTTC
TRBV14	TRBJ1-1	-	many	CASSQGRDTEAFF	TGTGCCAGCAGCCAAGGCAGGGACACTGAAGCTTTCTTT
TRBV12-3/TRBV12-4	TRBJ1-2	TRBD1	many	CASSFTGGDGYTF	TGTGCCAGCAGTTTTACAGGGGGAGATGGCTACACCTTC
TRBV15	TRBJ2-5	-	-	CATSSGANPLQETQYF	TGTGCCACCAGCAGTGGGGCGAATCCCCTCCAAGAGACCCAGTACTTC
TRBV7-2	TRBJ1-6	-	many	CATTPRSSYNSPLHF	TGTGCCACCACCCCCCGCAGCTCCTATAATTCACCCCTCCACTTT
TRBV2	TRBJ1-2	-	many	CASKRWVYGYTF	TGTGCCAGCAAGAGATGGGTTTATGGCTACACCTTC
TRBV3-1	TRBJ2-7	-	many	CASSSPQDTVYEQYF	TGTGCCAGCAGCTCTCCCCAGGACACGGTATACGAGCAGTACTTC
TRBV12-3/TRBV12-4	TRBJ1-5	TRBD1	many	CASSPGTGLNQPQHF	TGTGCCAGCAGTCCCGGGACAGGCCTCAATCAGCCCCAGCATTTT